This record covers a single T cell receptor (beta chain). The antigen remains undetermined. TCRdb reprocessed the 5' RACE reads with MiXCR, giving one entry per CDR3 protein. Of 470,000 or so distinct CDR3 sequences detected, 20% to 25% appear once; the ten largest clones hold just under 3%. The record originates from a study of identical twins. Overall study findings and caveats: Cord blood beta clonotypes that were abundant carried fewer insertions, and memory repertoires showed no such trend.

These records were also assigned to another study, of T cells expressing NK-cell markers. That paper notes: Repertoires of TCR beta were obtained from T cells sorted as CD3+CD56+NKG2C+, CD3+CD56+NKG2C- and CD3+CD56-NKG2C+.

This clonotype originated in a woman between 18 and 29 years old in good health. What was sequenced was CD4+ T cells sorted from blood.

The CDR3 sequence is CATSPQGAGGNTGELFF. CDR3 coding DNA: TGTGCCACCTCCCCCCAGGGAGCGGGGGGGAACACCGGGGAGCTGTTTTTT. The V and J genes are TRBV6-4 and TRBJ2-2, with 9 positions matching TRBD2. J gave up 1 base and V 10 bases, and 13 bases lay outside the gene matches. Germline V lookup: CDR1 MRHNA, CDR2 SNTAGT. CDR3 length: 17 amino acids.